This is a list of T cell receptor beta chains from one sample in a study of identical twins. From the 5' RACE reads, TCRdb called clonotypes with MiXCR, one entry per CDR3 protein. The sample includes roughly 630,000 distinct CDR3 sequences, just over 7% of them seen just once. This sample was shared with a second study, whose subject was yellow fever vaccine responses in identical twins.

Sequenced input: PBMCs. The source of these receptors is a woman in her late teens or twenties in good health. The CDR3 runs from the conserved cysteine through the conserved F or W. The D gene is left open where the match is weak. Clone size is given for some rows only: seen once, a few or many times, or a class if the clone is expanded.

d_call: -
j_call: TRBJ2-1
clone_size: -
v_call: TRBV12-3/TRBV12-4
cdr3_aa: CASSRDVGYNEQFF
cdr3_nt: TGTGCCAGCAGCCGGGACGTCGGCTACAATGAGCAGTTCTTC

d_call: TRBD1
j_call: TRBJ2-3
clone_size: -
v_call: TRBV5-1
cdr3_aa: CASSFGQGAGTDTQYF
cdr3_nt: TGCGCCAGCAGCTTTGGACAGGGGGCCGGCACAGATACGCAGTATTTT

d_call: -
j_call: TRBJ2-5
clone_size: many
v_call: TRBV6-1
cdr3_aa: CASSRSGRGETQYF
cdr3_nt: TGTGCCAGCAGTCGGTCCGGGCGGGGCGAGACCCAGTACTTC

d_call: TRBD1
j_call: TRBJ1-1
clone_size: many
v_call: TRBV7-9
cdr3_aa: CASSRGTEVEAFF
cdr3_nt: TGTGCCAGCAGCCGAGGGACAGAAGTTGAAGCTTTCTTT

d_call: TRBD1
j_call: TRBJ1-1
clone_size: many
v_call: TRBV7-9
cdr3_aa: CASSRTGQGDGNTEAFF
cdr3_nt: TGTGCCAGCAGCCGCACGGGACAGGGTGACGGAAACACTGAAGCTTTCTTT

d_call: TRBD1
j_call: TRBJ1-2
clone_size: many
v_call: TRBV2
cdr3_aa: CAEGRGQGYTF
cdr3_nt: TGTGCCGAAGGCAGGGGGCAAGGCTACACCTTC

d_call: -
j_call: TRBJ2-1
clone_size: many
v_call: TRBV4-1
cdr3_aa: CASSQGQLSSYNEQFF
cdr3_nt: TGCGCCAGCAGCCAAGGACAGCTTAGCTCCTACAATGAGCAGTTCTTC

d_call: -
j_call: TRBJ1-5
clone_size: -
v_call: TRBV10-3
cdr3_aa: CAIQGIDQPQHF
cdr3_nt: TGTGCCATCCAGGGGATAGATCAGCCCCAGCATTTT

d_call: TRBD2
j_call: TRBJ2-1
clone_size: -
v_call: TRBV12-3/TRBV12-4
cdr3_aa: CASSLREGPDEQFF
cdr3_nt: TGTGCCAGCAGTTTACGGGAGGGCCCTGATGAGCAGTTCTTC

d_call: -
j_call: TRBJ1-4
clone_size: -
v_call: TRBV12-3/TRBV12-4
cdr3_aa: CASSKSQEAEGEKLFF
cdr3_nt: TGTGCCAGCAGCAAATCACAGGAGGCCGAAGGAGAAAAACTGTTTTTT